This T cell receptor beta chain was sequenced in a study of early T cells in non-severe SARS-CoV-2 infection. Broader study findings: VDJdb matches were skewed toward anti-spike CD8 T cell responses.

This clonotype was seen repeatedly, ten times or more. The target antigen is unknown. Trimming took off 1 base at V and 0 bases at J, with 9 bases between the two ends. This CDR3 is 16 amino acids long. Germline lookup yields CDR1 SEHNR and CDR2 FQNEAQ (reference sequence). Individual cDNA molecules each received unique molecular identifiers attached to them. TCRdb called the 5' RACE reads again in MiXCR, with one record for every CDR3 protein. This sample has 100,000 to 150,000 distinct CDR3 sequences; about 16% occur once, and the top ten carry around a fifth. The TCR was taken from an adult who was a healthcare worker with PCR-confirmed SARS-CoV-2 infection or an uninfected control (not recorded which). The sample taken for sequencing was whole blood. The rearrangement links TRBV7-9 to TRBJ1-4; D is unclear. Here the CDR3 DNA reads TGTGCCAGCAGCTTAGTGAAGTGGGCAACTAATGAAAAACTGTTTTTT. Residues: CASSLVKWATNEKLFF.